A selection of T cell receptor beta chains follows, all from one sample in a study of blood T cell repertoires in COVID-19. The method was immunoSEQ multiplex PCR; TCRdb's version includes in-frame clones alone and lacks a portion of them. The sample consists of about 430,000 clones, 75% to 90% of them appearing once. The sequenced sample was PBMCs or T cells enriched from blood (not recorded which). The source of these receptors is a man aged 25-45 years who had recovered from COVID-19. Both conserved end residues are part of each CDR3. A D gene is named only where the DNA matches it firmly. Clone size is not always given. Where it is, it says once, few, many or a class for expanded clones.

v_gene	d_gene	abundance	j_gene	CDR3aa	CDR3nt
TRBV7-9	TRBD1	.	TRBJ2-2	CASRPSDRGRTGELFF	TGTGCCAGCAGACCCTCGGACAGGGGTCGGACCGGGGAGCTGTTTTTT
TRBV28	.	.	TRBJ1-1	CASSNGQLNTEAFF	TGTGCCAGCAGTAACGGACAGCTAAACACTGAAGCTTTCTTT
TRBV7-9	.	.	TRBJ2-1	CASSRKENEQFF	TGTGCCAGCAGCCGAAAGGAGAATGAGCAGTTCTTC
TRBV7-6	.	.	TRBJ1-4	CASSWGRQETTNEKLFF	TGTGCCAGCAGCTGGGGGAGACAGGAAACAACTAATGAAAAACTGTTTTTT
TRBV12-3/TRBV12-4	.	.	TRBJ2-2	CASSSGTTGELFF	TGTGCCAGCAGTTCCGGGACAACCGGGGAGCTGTTTTTT
TRBV6-7	TRBD2	.	TRBJ2-2	CASSYLPGLAGGWDTGELFF	TGTGCCAGCAGTTATCTGCCGGGACTAGCGGGAGGCTGGGACACCGGGGAGCTGTTTTTT
TRBV3-1/TRBV3-2	.	few	TRBJ2-1	CASSLQGGKNEQFF	TGTGCCAGCAGCCTACAGGGAGGGAAAAATGAGCAGTTCTTC
TRBV20-1	TRBD1	.	TRBJ1-1	CSASDRVEAFF	TGCAGTGCCTCAGACAGGGTAGAAGCTTTCTTT
TRBV13	.	.	TRBJ2-7	CASSPRDTPRNEQYF	TGTGCCAGCAGCCCCCGGGACACCCCCCGTAACGAGCAGTACTTC
TRBV19	.	.	TRBJ1-5	CASSTGRQPQHF	TGTGCCAGTAGTACAGGCCGGCAGCCCCAGCATTTT
TRBV7-2	TRBD2	.	TRBJ2-7	CASSLVALAGDEQYF	TGTGCCAGCAGCTTAGTGGCACTAGCGGGAGACGAGCAGTACTTC
TRBV28	TRBD2	.	TRBJ2-4	CASSSGPYPGGNIQYF	TGTGCCAGCAGTTCGGGGCCCTACCCGGGGGGAAACATTCAGTACTTC
TRBV2	.	once	TRBJ2-3	CASSEAPRDTQYF	TGTGCCAGCAGTGAAGCTCCGAGAGATACGCAGTATTTT
TRBV11-2	TRBD2	few	TRBJ2-7	CASSFVRGSYEQYF	TGTGCCAGCAGCTTTGTTCGCGGGAGCTACGAGCAGTACTTC
TRBV5-1	TRBD1	.	TRBJ1-1	CASSLTGGNTEAFF	TGCGCCAGCAGCCTGACAGGGGGGAACACTGAAGCTTTCTTT
TRBV6-5	.	.	TRBJ2-3	CATTDPLGADTQYF	TGTGCCACCACGGATCCCCTAGGCGCAGATACGCAGTATTTT